The rows below give T cell receptor beta chains drawn from one sample of a study of T-cell reconstitution after alpha-beta-depleted transplantation in children. One entry per CDR3 protein, called by TCRdb with MiXCR from the PCR reads. The sample has around 960,000 distinct CDR3 sequences; about 29% are singletons. Sequences were derived from PBMCs, mostly from graft donor cells, sampled 360 days after TCRalphabeta/CD19-depleted stem cell transplant. All receptors derive from a boy less than two years old who had a stem cell transplant for SCID, so the T cells may come from the graft donor. The CDR3 runs from the conserved cysteine through the conserved F or W. D genes are given only for firm matches. Clone size is not always given. Where it is, it says once, few, many or a class for expanded clones.

j_call v_call d_call clone_size cdr3_aa cdr3_nt
TRBJ2-7 TRBV7-6 - - CASSLLNGGYEQYF TGTGCCAGCAGCTTATTGAATGGAGGCTACGAGCAGTACTTC
TRBJ2-5 TRBV7-8 - - CASSLERKLETQYF TGTGCCAGCAGCTTAGAAAGGAAGCTGGAGACCCAGTACTTC
TRBJ2-5 TRBV5-1 - few CASSLGRANQETQYF TGCGCCAGCAGCTTAGGCAGGGCCAACCAAGAGACCCAGTACTTC
TRBJ2-7 TRBV29-1 - - CSVSNTLTGYEQYF TGCAGCGTTAGCAACACTCTCACAGGCTACGAGCAGTACTTC
TRBJ1-4 TRBV5-1 - few CASRALPNEKLFF TGCGCCAGCAGGGCATTACCTAATGAAAAACTGTTTTTT
TRBJ2-1 TRBV10-3 - - CAISESMAGGKQFF TGTGCCATCAGTGAGTCCATGGCCGGGGGAAAGCAGTTCTTC
TRBJ2-1 TRBV5-1 - few CASSSGPDYNEQFF TGCGCCAGCAGCTCGGGACCGGACTACAATGAGCAGTTCTTC
TRBJ1-2 TRBV20-1 - few CSAREEAGQNYGYTF TGCAGTGCTAGGGAGGAGGCAGGACAGAACTATGGCTACACCTTC
TRBJ1-1 TRBV5-1 - - CPSRRTGSGTEAFF TGCCCCAGCAGAAGAACAGGAAGCGGCACTGAAGCTTTCTTT
TRBJ1-3 TRBV10-3 - - CAISDVPGGNTIYF TGTGCCATCAGTGATGTACCAGGTGGAAACACCATATATTTT
TRBJ2-3 TRBV9 - few CARTATDTQYF TGTGCCAGGACAGCCACAGATACGCAGTATTTT
TRBJ2-3 TRBV7-8 TRBD1 few CASSPDREAADTQYF TGTGCCAGCAGCCCGGACAGGGAGGCGGCAGATACGCAGTATTTT
TRBJ2-1 TRBV19 - - CATTTQGYNEQFF TGTGCCACCACAACACAGGGATACAATGAGCAGTTCTTC
TRBJ2-5 TRBV29-1 - few CSVLGPQETQYF TGCAGCGTCCTCGGGCCTCAAGAGACCCAGTACTTC
TRBJ1-1 TRBV29-1 TRBD1 many CSVGQGTEAFF TGCAGCGTTGGACAGGGCACTGAAGCTTTCTTT
TRBJ2-7 TRBV28 - - CASSHGTGQYF TGTGCCAGCAGCCATGGGACGGGGCAGTACTTC
TRBJ2-1 TRBV10-3 - few CAISGVGDYNEQFF TGTGCCATCAGTGGCGTGGGAGACTACAATGAGCAGTTCTTC
TRBJ2-1 TRBV10-3 TRBD1 - CAISDTGTAYNEQFF TGTGCCATCAGTGACACCGGGACAGCTTACAATGAGCAGTTCTTC
TRBJ2-1 TRBV20-1 - few CSARGGVALNEQFF TGCAGTGCTAGAGGCGGGGTAGCCCTCAATGAGCAGTTCTTC
TRBJ2-5 TRBV7-2 TRBD2 - CASSLVPGGAGETQYF TGTGCCAGCAGCTTAGTTCCGGGGGGGGCTGGGGAGACCCAGTACTTC
TRBJ2-7 TRBV6-2/TRBV6-3 - few CASSYSRQIIYEQYF TGTGCCAGCAGTTACTCGAGACAGATTATCTACGAGCAGTACTTC
TRBJ2-1 TRBV24-1 - few CATSQKRVGNEQFF TGTGCCACCAGTCAAAAACGGGTGGGAAATGAGCAGTTCTTC
TRBJ2-7 TRBV4-3 TRBD2 - CASSQENLAGVKQYF TGCGCCAGCAGCCAAGAAAACCTAGCGGGGGTCAAGCAGTACTTC
TRBJ2-3 TRBV6-1 - many CASSQGSSTDTQYF TGTGCCAGCTCGCAGGGATCTAGCACAGATACGCAGTATTTT
TRBJ2-3 TRBV5-1 TRBD1 - CASSLLGQASGTDTQYF TGCGCCAGCAGCTTGCTAGGACAGGCCTCCGGCACAGATACGCAGTATTTT
TRBJ1-4 TRBV7-9 - - CASSRDTGEKLFF TGTGCCAGCAGCCGGGACACTGGTGAAAAACTGTTTTTT
TRBJ2-1 TRBV12-3/TRBV12-4 TRBD1 few CASTRTGYNEQFF TGTGCCAGCACCCGGACAGGGTACAATGAGCAGTTCTTC
TRBJ2-3 TRBV7-6 - few CASSFIGEPYSTDTQYF TGTGCCAGCAGCTTTATAGGGGAGCCCTATAGCACAGATACGCAGTATTTT
TRBJ2-1 TRBV20-1 - - CSARGGGPSEQFF TGCAGTGCTAGAGGGGGGGGGCCGAGTGAGCAGTTCTTC
TRBJ2-3 TRBV5-1 TRBD2 few CASSLGVTSGGRSTDTQYF TGCGCCAGCAGCTTGGGTGTGACTAGCGGGGGCAGAAGCACAGATACGCAGTATTTT
TRBJ2-3 TRBV5-1 TRBD1 few CASSLASSDRVDTQYF TGCGCCAGCAGCTTGGCCTCGTCTGACAGGGTAGATACGCAGTATTTT
TRBJ2-4 TRBV7-8 - - CASSFIVRRDIQYF TGTGCCAGCAGCTTTATAGTTAGACGGGACATTCAGTACTTC
TRBJ2-7 TRBV7-2 TRBD2 few CASNSAGGPYEQYF TGTGCCAGCAACTCTGCGGGGGGGCCCTACGAGCAGTACTTC
TRBJ2-5 TRBV28 TRBD1 - CASSRGQAKTQYF TGTGCCAGCAGCAGAGGACAGGCGAAGACCCAGTACTTC
TRBJ2-1 TRBV20-1 TRBD2 few CSARAVKRGGSYNEQFF TGCAGTGCTAGAGCGGTGAAGCGGGGGGGCTCCTACAATGAGCAGTTCTTC
TRBJ2-1 TRBV7-9 TRBD2 - CASSPGPGTIYNEQFF TGTGCCAGCAGCCCTGGGCCCGGGACTATCTACAATGAGCAGTTCTTC
TRBJ2-3 TRBV15 TRBD1 - CATSGGTGGRDTQYF TGTGCCACCAGCGGGGGGACAGGGGGCAGAGATACGCAGTATTTT